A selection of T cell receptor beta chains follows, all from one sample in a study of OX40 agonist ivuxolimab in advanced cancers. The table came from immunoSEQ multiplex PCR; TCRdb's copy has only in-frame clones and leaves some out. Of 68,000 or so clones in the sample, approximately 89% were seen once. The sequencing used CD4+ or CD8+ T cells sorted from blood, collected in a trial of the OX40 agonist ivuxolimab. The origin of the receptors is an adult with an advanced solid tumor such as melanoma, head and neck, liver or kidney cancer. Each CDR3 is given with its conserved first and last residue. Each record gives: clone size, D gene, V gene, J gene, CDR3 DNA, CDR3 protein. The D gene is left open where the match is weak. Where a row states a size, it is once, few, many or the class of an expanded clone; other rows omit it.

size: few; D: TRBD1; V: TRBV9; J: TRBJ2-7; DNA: TGTGCCAGCAGCGTAGCTACGGGACAGGGACCCTACGAGCAGTACTTC; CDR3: CASSVATGQGPYEQYF
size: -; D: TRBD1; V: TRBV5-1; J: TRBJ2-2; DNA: TGCGCCAGCAGCTTGGGGGACAGGGAGACCGGGGAGCTGTTTTTT; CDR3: CASSLGDRETGELFF
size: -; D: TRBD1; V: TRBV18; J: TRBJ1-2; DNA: TGTGCCAGCTCACCGGGACAGGGGCCTTATGATGGCTACACCTTC; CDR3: CASSPGQGPYDGYTF
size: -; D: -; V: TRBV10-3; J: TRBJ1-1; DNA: TGTGCCATCAGTGAGAACAAGGGCAGGGCAAAGAACACTGAAGCTTTCTTT; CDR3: CAISENKGRAKNTEAFF
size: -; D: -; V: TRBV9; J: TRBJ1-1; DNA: TGTGCCAGCGGTGAAACTCGCTCCCCCACTGAAGCTTTCTTT; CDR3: CASGETRSPTEAFF
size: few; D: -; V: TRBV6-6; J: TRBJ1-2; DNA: TGTGCCAGCAGGCCCGGGGAAGGCGGCTACACCTTC; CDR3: CASRPGEGGYTF
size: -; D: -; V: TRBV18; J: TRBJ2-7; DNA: TGTGCCAGCTCACCCCACAGGGAAGGCGAGCAGTACTTC; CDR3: CASSPHREGEQYF
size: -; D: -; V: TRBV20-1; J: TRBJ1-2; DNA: TGCAGGCTCAACACTGGCTACACCTTC; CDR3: CRLNTGYTF
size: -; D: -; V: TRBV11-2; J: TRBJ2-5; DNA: TGTGCCAGCAGCTTAGTTACGGGAAATGGAGAGACCCAGTACTTC; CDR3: CASSLVTGNGETQYF
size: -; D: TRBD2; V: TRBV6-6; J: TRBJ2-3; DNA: TGTGCCAGCAGCTTTTCGGGAGCGGGGCTCACAGATACGCAGTATTTT; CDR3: CASSFSGAGLTDTQYF
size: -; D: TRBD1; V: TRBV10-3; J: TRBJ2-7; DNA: TGTGCCATCAGTGAGTCAACAGGGGGAACATACGAGCAGTACTTC; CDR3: CAISESTGGTYEQYF
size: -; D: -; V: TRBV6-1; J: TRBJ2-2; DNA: TGTGCCAGCAGTGGATCTAGGGAGCTGTTTTTT; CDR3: CASSGSRELFF
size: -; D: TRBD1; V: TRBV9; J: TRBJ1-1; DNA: TGTGCCAGCAGCGTAGGTGGACAGGGCGTCACTGAAGCTTTCTTT; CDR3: CASSVGGQGVTEAFF
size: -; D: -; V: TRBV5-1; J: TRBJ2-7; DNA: TGCGCCAGCAGCTTGGGGGTCGGACAGCCCTACGAGCAGTACTTC; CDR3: CASSLGVGQPYEQYF
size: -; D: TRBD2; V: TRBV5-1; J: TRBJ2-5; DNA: TGCGCCAGCTTCGGGGGGGAGGTGCGAGAGACCCAGTACTTC; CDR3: CASFGGEVRETQYF
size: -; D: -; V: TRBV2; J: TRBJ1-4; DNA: TGTGCCAGCAACCAAGCGAGGGCAACTAATGAAAAACTGTTTTTT; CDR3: CASNQARATNEKLFF
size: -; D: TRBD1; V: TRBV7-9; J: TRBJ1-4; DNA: TGTGCCAGCAGCAAGGACAGGGGGGGTGAAAAACTGTTTTTT; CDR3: CASSKDRGGEKLFF
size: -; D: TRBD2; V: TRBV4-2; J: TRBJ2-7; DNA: TGTGCCAGCAGCCAATTCTGGGAGGGTCCCTACGAGCAGTACTTC; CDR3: CASSQFWEGPYEQYF
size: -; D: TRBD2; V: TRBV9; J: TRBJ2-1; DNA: TGTGCCAGCAGCGTTAATAGCGGGGGGTACAATGAGCAGTTCTTC; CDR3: CASSVNSGGYNEQFF
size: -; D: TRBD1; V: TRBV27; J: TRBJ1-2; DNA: TGTGCCAGCAGTCGGGACAGGAGGTATGGCTACACCTTC; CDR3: CASSRDRRYGYTF
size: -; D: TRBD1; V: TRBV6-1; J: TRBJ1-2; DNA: TGTGCCAGCACCGGACAGGCGCCCTTAGGGTATGGCTACACCTTC; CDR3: CASTGQAPLGYGYTF
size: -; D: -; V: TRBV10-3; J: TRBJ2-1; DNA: TGTGCCATCAGTGAGTTAAAAAATGAGCAGTTCTTC; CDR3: CAISELKNEQFF
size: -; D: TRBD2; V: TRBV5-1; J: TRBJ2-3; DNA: TGCGCCAGCAGCTTGGTTCCCGGCGGGAGCGATGTAGGTACGCAGTATTTT; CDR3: CASSLVPGGSDVGTQYF
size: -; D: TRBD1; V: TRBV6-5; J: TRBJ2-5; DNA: TGTGCCAGCGGCCAGGGGGCCCAAGAGACCCAGTACTTC; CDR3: CASGQGAQETQYF
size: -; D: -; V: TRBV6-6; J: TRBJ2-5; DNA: TGTGCCAGCAGTCGCCAGGGGCCCAGCCAAGAGACCCAGTACTTC; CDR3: CASSRQGPSQETQYF
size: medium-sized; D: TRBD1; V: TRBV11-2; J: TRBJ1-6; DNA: TGTGCCAGCAGCGTTAGGGCAGGGGGAAGCTCCTATAATTCACCCCTCCACTTT; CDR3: CASSVRAGGSSYNSPLHF
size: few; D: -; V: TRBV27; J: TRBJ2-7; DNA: TGTGCCAGCAGTTCGCCGGGGCGAAGCTCCTACGAGCAGTACTTC; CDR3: CASSSPGRSSYEQYF
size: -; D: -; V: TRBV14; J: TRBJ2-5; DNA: TGTGCCAGCAGCCCCTCTGGGGGGGAGACCCAGTACTTC; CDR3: CASSPSGGETQYF
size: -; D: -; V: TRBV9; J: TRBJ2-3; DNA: TGTGCCAGCAGCGTAGGACCGAGCACAGATACGCAGTATTTT; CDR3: CASSVGPSTDTQYF
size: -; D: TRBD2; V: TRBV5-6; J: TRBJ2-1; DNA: TGTGCCAGCAGCTTGGTTTTAGCGGGAGCCAATGAGCAGTTCTTC; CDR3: CASSLVLAGANEQFF
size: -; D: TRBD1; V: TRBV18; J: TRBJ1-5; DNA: TGTGCCAGCTCACCAACAAGGACAGGGGGAAATCAGCCCCAGCATTTT; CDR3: CASSPTRTGGNQPQHF
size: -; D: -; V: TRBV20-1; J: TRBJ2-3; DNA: TGCAGTGCCTTCACAGATACGCAGTATTTT; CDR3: CSAFTDTQYF
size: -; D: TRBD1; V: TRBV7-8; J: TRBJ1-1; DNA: TGTGCCAGGATACAGGGGGCGAACACTGAAGCTTTCTTT; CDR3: CARIQGANTEAFF
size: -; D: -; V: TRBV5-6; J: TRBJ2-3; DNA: TGTGCCAGCAGCCGGGTGGGCACAGATACGCAGTATTTT; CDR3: CASSRVGTDTQYF
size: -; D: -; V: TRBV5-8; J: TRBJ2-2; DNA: TGTGCCAGCAGCTTTGGTAAGGGGCGCACCACCGGGGAGCTGTTTTTT; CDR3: CASSFGKGRTTGELFF
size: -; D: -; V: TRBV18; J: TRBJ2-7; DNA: TGTGCCAGCTCTCATAAAGGGGGTTACGAGCAGTACTTC; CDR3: CASSHKGGYEQYF
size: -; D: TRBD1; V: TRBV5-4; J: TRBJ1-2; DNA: TGTGCCAGCAGTCGCCGAGGGGGCAATGGCTACACCTTC; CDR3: CASSRRGGNGYTF
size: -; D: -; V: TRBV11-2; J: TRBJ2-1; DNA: TGTGCCAGCAGCGCCTCTAGCGCTAGCTCCTACAATGAGCAGTTCTTC; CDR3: CASSASSASSYNEQFF
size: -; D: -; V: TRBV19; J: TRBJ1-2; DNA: TGTGCCAGTACCCGAACCCCACCGACCAACTATGGCTACACCTTC; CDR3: CASTRTPPTNYGYTF
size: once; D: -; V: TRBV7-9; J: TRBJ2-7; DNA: TGTGCCAGCAGCTTAGCTACCGGCTACGAGCAGTACTTC; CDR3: CASSLATGYEQYF
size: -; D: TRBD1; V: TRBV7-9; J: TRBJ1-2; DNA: TGTGCCAGCAGCCACGGGGAGGGGGCAGTCGGCTACACCTTC; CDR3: CASSHGEGAVGYTF
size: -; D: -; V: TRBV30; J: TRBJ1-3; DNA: TGTGCCTGGAGTGACTACAACACCATATATTTT; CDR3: CAWSDYNTIYF
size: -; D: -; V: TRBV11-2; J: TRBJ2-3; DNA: TGTGCCAGCAGCTTAGAGGTGGATACGCAGTATTTT; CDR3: CASSLEVDTQYF
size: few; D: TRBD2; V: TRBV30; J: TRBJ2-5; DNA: TGTGCCTGGGATGCGGGACTAGCAACCCAGACCCAGTACTTC; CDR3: CAWDAGLATQTQYF
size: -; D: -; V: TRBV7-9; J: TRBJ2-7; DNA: TGTGCCAGCAGCTTAGGCGGGGAGTCCTACGAGCAGTACTTC; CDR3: CASSLGGESYEQYF
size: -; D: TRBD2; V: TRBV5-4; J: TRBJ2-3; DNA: TGTGCCAGCAGGCAACTAGCGGGGAACACAGATACGCAGTATTTT; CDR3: CASRQLAGNTDTQYF
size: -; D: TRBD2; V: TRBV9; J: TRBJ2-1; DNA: TGTGCCAGCAGCGGACAACTAGCGGGGGTCCACAATGAGCAGTTCTTC; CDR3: CASSGQLAGVHNEQFF